These T cell receptor beta chains were read from a single sample in a study of regulatory T cells in long-lasting Graves disease. TCRdb re-derived calls from the multiplex PCR reads in MiXCR, one entry per CDR3 protein. Of about 360,000 distinct CDR3 sequences listed, about a sixth are singletons. These data also featured in a second study, about T cells in Graves' hyperthyroidism and ophthalmopathy.

Sample: peripheral blood mononuclear cells (PBMCs), taken at new diagnosis, from a patient treated with antithyroid drugs. The receptor set was obtained from a woman between 18 and 29 years old with Graves disease. Each CDR3 is given with its conserved first and last residue. Each record gives: clone size, V gene, D gene, J gene, CDR3 DNA, CDR3 protein. D genes are given only for firm matches. Rows may omit the clone size; those that give it use once, few, many or a size class.

clone size: many
V gene: TRBV3-1
D gene: .
J gene: TRBJ1-1
CDR3 DNA: TGTGCCAGCAGCCAAGAGGAGCTTGCGGGATGGGCCACTGAAGCTTTCTTT
CDR3 protein: CASSQEELAGWATEAFF

clone size: .
V gene: TRBV18
D gene: TRBD2
J gene: TRBJ2-6
CDR3 DNA: TGTGCCAGCTCACCACCAGGGAGGGTTTCTGGGGCCAACGTCCTGACTTTC
CDR3 protein: CASSPPGRVSGANVLTF

clone size: many
V gene: TRBV11-3
D gene: TRBD1
J gene: TRBJ2-1
CDR3 DNA: TGTGCCAGCAGCCCCCTTGTCGGGACAGGGGGCTTTAATGAGCAGTTCTTC
CDR3 protein: CASSPLVGTGGFNEQFF

clone size: .
V gene: TRBV5-1
D gene: TRBD1
J gene: TRBJ2-2
CDR3 DNA: TGCGCCAGCAGCACAGGGGGGAACACCGGGGAGCTGTTTTTT
CDR3 protein: CASSTGGNTGELFF

clone size: many
V gene: TRBV10-3
D gene: TRBD1
J gene: TRBJ2-6
CDR3 DNA: TGTGCCATCAGCCCGGGACAGGGGGAAAGCTCTGGGGCCAACGTCCTGACTTTC
CDR3 protein: CAISPGQGESSGANVLTF

clone size: few
V gene: TRBV5-1
D gene: .
J gene: TRBJ1-6
CDR3 DNA: TGCGCCAGCAGCTTACAGGGCCCCCGGTCGTCACCCCTCCACTTT
CDR3 protein: CASSLQGPRSSPLHF

clone size: many
V gene: TRBV6-2/TRBV6-3
D gene: TRBD1
J gene: TRBJ1-1
CDR3 DNA: TGTGCCAGCAGGGGGACAGAGAACACTGAAGCTTTCTTT
CDR3 protein: CASRGTENTEAFF

clone size: many
V gene: TRBV12-3/TRBV12-4
D gene: TRBD2
J gene: TRBJ2-7
CDR3 DNA: TGTGCCAGCAGTCCGACTAGCGGGGGGCAAAAACTCTCCTACGAGCAGTACTTC
CDR3 protein: CASSPTSGGQKLSYEQYF

clone size: few
V gene: TRBV29-1
D gene: .
J gene: TRBJ2-1
CDR3 DNA: TGCAGCGTTGTGTTTGAAAGTATTGAGCAGTTCTTC
CDR3 protein: CSVVFESIEQFF

clone size: .
V gene: TRBV6-1
D gene: TRBD1
J gene: TRBJ2-2
CDR3 DNA: TGTGCCAGCAGCCCGTCGTGGGACAGTGGCACCGGGGAGCTGTTTTTT
CDR3 protein: CASSPSWDSGTGELFF

clone size: .
V gene: TRBV28
D gene: .
J gene: TRBJ2-5
CDR3 DNA: TGTGCCAGCAGCCACCTTGGGACGGACTACCGGGAGACCCAGTACTTC
CDR3 protein: CASSHLGTDYRETQYF

clone size: many
V gene: TRBV5-6
D gene: .
J gene: TRBJ1-1
CDR3 DNA: TGTGCCAGCAGCAGAACGACAGGTTACATGAACACTGAAGCTTTCTTT
CDR3 protein: CASSRTTGYMNTEAFF

clone size: many
V gene: TRBV18
D gene: .
J gene: TRBJ2-4
CDR3 DNA: TGTGCCAGCTCACCACCAGTACAGGGCAACGGGGATAAAAACATTCAGTACTTC
CDR3 protein: CASSPPVQGNGDKNIQYF

clone size: .
V gene: TRBV9
D gene: TRBD2
J gene: TRBJ2-1
CDR3 DNA: TGTGCCAGCAGCGTAGGGGGGGGGGACTATTTCTACAATGAGCAGTTCTTC
CDR3 protein: CASSVGGGDYFYNEQFF

clone size: .
V gene: TRBV28
D gene: TRBD2
J gene: TRBJ2-1
CDR3 DNA: TGTGCCAGCAGTTTTGGAGGGACTAGCGGATTCTACAATGAGCAGTTCTTC
CDR3 protein: CASSFGGTSGFYNEQFF

clone size: .
V gene: TRBV4-2
D gene: .
J gene: TRBJ1-1
CDR3 DNA: TGTGCCAGCAGCCAAGATTGGGGGAACACTGAAGCTTTCTTT
CDR3 protein: CASSQDWGNTEAFF

clone size: .
V gene: TRBV29-1
D gene: .
J gene: TRBJ2-3
CDR3 DNA: TGCAGCGCTGAGGATCGCACAGATACGCAGTATTTT
CDR3 protein: CSAEDRTDTQYF

clone size: many
V gene: TRBV7-9
D gene: .
J gene: TRBJ2-5
CDR3 DNA: TGTGCCAGCAGCTTTGGATTAGGACAGACTCCTGGGGACCAAGAGACCCAGTACTTC
CDR3 protein: CASSFGLGQTPGDQETQYF

clone size: few
V gene: TRBV20-1
D gene: .
J gene: TRBJ1-1
CDR3 DNA: TGCAGTGCTAGCGCTTGGCCGGCCCTACAGTCCACTGAAGCTTTCTTT
CDR3 protein: CSASAWPALQSTEAFF

clone size: many
V gene: TRBV24-1
D gene: TRBD2
J gene: TRBJ2-5
CDR3 DNA: TGTGCCACCAGTGATGCGAGCGGGAGTGGAGAGACCCAGTACTTC
CDR3 protein: CATSDASGSGETQYF

clone size: .
V gene: TRBV5-1
D gene: .
J gene: TRBJ2-5
CDR3 DNA: TGCGCCAGCAGCTTGGCCACACAAGAGACCCAGTACTTC
CDR3 protein: CASSLATQETQYF

clone size: many
V gene: TRBV3-1
D gene: .
J gene: TRBJ2-7
CDR3 DNA: TGTGCCAGCAGTCAACATGACCGGGAGCAGTACTTC
CDR3 protein: CASSQHDREQYF

clone size: .
V gene: TRBV6-5
D gene: TRBD1
J gene: TRBJ2-7
CDR3 DNA: TGTGCCAGCAGTTCTTTAGGGGGACAGTTTTACGAGCAGTACTTC
CDR3 protein: CASSSLGGQFYEQYF

clone size: .
V gene: TRBV19
D gene: .
J gene: TRBJ1-6
CDR3 DNA: TGTGCCAGTAGTATGGCGCCCGACAGCGTTAATAATTCACCCCTCCACTTT
CDR3 protein: CASSMAPDSVNNSPLHF

clone size: many
V gene: TRBV9
D gene: .
J gene: TRBJ1-1
CDR3 DNA: TGTGCCAGCAGCGCCAGGGGGAACACTGAAGCTTTCTTT
CDR3 protein: CASSARGNTEAFF

clone size: few
V gene: TRBV6-1
D gene: .
J gene: TRBJ2-4
CDR3 DNA: TGTGCCAGCAGTGAAGCCGGGGGAGCCAAAAACATTCAGTACTTC
CDR3 protein: CASSEAGGAKNIQYF

clone size: .
V gene: TRBV6-1
D gene: TRBD2
J gene: TRBJ2-1
CDR3 DNA: TGTGCCAGCACCGACACTTGGGGACTACAGAACCACAATGAGCAGTTCTTC
CDR3 protein: CASTDTWGLQNHNEQFF

clone size: many
V gene: TRBV6-1
D gene: TRBD1
J gene: TRBJ1-5
CDR3 DNA: TGTGCCAGCAAGGACAGGGGTGGGAGCAATCAGCCCCAGCATTTT
CDR3 protein: CASKDRGGSNQPQHF

clone size: .
V gene: TRBV28
D gene: TRBD1
J gene: TRBJ1-2
CDR3 DNA: TGTGCCAGCAGTCGTTCCCCCGGGACAGGGGAAAACTATGGCTACACCTTC
CDR3 protein: CASSRSPGTGENYGYTF

clone size: .
V gene: TRBV18
D gene: .
J gene: TRBJ2-7
CDR3 DNA: TGTGCCAGCTCACCAATTGGGTACGAGCAGTACTTC
CDR3 protein: CASSPIGYEQYF